The source of this T cell receptor (beta chain) is a study of cytomegalovirus exposure and HLA in healthy donors. Study results and limitations: Associated with HLA alleles at 0.05 false discovery rate in a later analysis were 16,951 TCR beta sequences. Despite most TCR sequences being rare, some public TCRs occurred in many donors.

In regard to this clone: The antigen is unknown.

Regarding donors, all were healthy bone marrow donors. PCR employed 60 Vbeta and 13 Jbeta primers. Clones were read by immunoSEQ multiplex PCR, and TCRdb kept only the in-frame ones, dropping some. The sample table sets out tens of thousands of clones. Source material: PBMCs. The TCR comes from a man aged 50-60 years in good health and CMV-seronegative.

CDR3 nucleotide sequence: TGTGCCAGCAGCTTGAGGACAGGGGAATGGAATCAGCCCCAGCATTTT. As protein: CASSLRTGEWNQPQHF. The chain couples TRBV5-6 to TRBJ1-5; 9 nucleotides match TRBD1. The CDR3 has 16 amino acids. V gave up 1 base and J gave up 4 bases; unmatched junction bases: 6. Per germline, CDR1 SGHDT and CDR2 YYEEEE.